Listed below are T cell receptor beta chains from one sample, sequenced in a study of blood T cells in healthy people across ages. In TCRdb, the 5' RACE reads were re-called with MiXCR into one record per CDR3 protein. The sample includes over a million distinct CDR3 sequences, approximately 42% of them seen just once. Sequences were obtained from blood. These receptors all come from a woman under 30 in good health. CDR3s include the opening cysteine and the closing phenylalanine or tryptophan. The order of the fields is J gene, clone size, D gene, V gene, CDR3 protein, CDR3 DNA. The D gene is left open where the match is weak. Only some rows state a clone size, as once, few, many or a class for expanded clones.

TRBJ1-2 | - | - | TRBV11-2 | CASSPLGASRGDYTF | TGTGCCAGCAGCCCGTTAGGGGCCTCCCGGGGTGACTACACCTTC
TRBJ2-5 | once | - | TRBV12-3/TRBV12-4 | CASSGAGNQETQYF | TGTGCCAGCAGTGGAGCAGGGAACCAAGAGACCCAGTACTTC
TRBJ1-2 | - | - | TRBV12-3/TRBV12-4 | CASSQSFNDYTF | TGTGCCAGCAGTCAGTCCTTTAATGACTACACCTTC
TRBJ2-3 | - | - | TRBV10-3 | CAISPSLTDTQYF | TGTGCCATCTCCCCTTCCCTCACAGATACGCAGTATTTT
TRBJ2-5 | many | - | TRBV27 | CASSPDWGQETQYF | TGTGCCAGCAGTCCAGATTGGGGACAAGAGACCCAGTACTTC
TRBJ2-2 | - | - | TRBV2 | CASSPNSNTGELFF | TGTGCCAGCAGTCCGAATTCGAACACCGGGGAGCTGTTTTTT
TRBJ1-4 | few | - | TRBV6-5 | CASSRAGKLFF | TGTGCCAGCAGTAGGGCCGGAAAACTGTTTTTT
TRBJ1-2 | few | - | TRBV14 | CASSQRVGSLGDGYTF | TGTGCCAGCAGCCAAAGGGTCGGCTCCCTCGGGGACGGCTACACCTTC
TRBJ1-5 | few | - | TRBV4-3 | CASSQDLQLRGPQHF | TGCGCCAGCAGCCAAGATCTCCAACTCAGGGGGCCCCAGCATTTT
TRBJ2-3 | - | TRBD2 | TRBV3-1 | CASSPEAGRLFTDTQYF | TGTGCCAGCAGCCCTGAAGCGGGGCGGCTTTTCACAGATACGCAGTATTTT
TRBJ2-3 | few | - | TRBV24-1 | CATSDPSVASTDTQYF | TGTGCCACCAGTGATCCTAGCGTCGCTAGCACAGATACGCAGTATTTT
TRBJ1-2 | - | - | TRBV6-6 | CASRDGGRDYGYTF | TGTGCCAGCAGGGACGGGGGAAGAGACTATGGCTACACCTTC
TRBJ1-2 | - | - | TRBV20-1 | CSARDPWGGGYGYTF | TGCAGTGCTAGAGATCCGTGGGGAGGGGGCTATGGCTACACCTTC
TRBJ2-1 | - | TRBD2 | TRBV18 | CASSLGLAGDGNEQFF | TGTGCCAGCTCACTCGGACTAGCGGGAGATGGGAATGAGCAGTTCTTC
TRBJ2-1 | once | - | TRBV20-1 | CSARDQGRGYNEQFF | TGCAGTGCTAGAGACCAAGGGCGGGGTTACAATGAGCAGTTCTTC
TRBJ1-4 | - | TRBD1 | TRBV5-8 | CASRPGRTGYEKLFF | TGTGCCAGCAGACCGGGCAGGACAGGCTATGAAAAACTGTTTTTT
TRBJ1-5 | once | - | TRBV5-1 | CASSPDANNQPQHF | TGCGCCAGCAGCCCGGACGCGAACAATCAGCCCCAGCATTTT
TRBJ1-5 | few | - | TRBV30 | CAWNQGGGNQPQHF | TGTGCCTGGAACCAGGGCGGTGGCAATCAGCCCCAGCATTTT
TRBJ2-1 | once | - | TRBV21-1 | CASSKCHNEQFF | TGTGCCAGCAGCAAATGTCACAATGAGCAGTTCTTC
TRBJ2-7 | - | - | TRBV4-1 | CASSQGPGVFYEQYF | TGCGCCAGCAGCCAAGGTCCAGGGGTCTTCTACGAGCAGTACTTC